Below are 21 T cell receptor beta chains sequenced from a single sample in a study of human T cells and chemical hapten exposure. The time point was: patch test 1, 2 weeks after DPC sensitization. Indicated treatment: therapeutic diphenylcyclopropenone sensitization with weekly scalp DPC. TCRdb recomputed calls from the RACE reads with MiXCR, one row per CDR3 protein. Among around 120,000 distinct CDR3 sequences listed, approximately 14% were seen once. The starting material was whole blood, obtained in connection with sensitization to the hapten diphenylcyclopropenone (DPC). These receptors were obtained from a young man with alopecia areata. Some clones in this sample may be carry-over from other donors' samples.

This clonotype has a count of ten or more. V gene TRBV5-1 combines with J gene TRBJ2-7, with D tentatively TRBD1 (5 bases). The CDR3 totals 13 residues. Germline CDR1 reads SGHRS; CDR2 reads YFSETQ. Trimming stripped 4 bases from V and 2 bases from J, with 10 bases between. CDR3 DNA sequence: TGCGCCAGCAGCCCCAGGGAAACCTACGAGCAGTACTTC. Encoded protein: CASSPRETYEQYF.

This chain connects TRBV10-3 to TRBJ1-5; D gene ambiguous. Trimming left V 4 bases short and J 5 bases short, with 12 bases between. The CDR3 length is 14 residues. Germline CDR1 is ENHRY and CDR2 is SYGVKD. The CDR3 DNA follows: TGTGCCATCAGTGCGGGCGGCACGGATCAGCCCCAGCATTTT. Translation: CAISAGGTDQPQHF.

This sequence joins TRBV3-1 and TRBJ2-1; weak D call: TRBD2 (7 bases). V was clipped by 4 bases and J by 9 bases, with 13 bases between them. The CDR3 has 13 amino acids. Germline V CDR1 and CDR2: LGHDT, YNNKEL (reference sequence). This chain's CDR3 is CASSPRGGREQFF. In DNA, the CDR3 is TGTGCCAGCAGCCCCCGCGGGGGCCGTGAGCAGTTCTTC.

This clonotype was counted between two and nine times. The chain joins TRBV7-2 to TRBJ2-5; 8 bases line up with TRBD1. The CDR3 has 13 amino acids. Germline-derived CDR1 and CDR2 are SGHTA and FQGNSA. V lost 5 bases and J lost 3; bases outside the gene matches: 2. CDR3 sequence: CASSADREETQYF. The CDR3, as DNA: TGTGCCAGCAGCGCGGACAGGGAAGAGACCCAGTACTTC.

This clonotype was counted only a few times. The rearrangement joins TRBV7-9 to TRBJ1-2, with no clear D. V lost 1 base, J lost 2 bases, and 8 bases lay in between. CDR1 is SEHNR and CDR2 is FQNEAQ in the germline V gene (reference sequence). The CDR3 totals 14 residues. CDR3: CASSLEQTNYGYTF. CDR3 coding DNA: TGTGCCAGCAGCTTAGAGCAGACGAACTATGGCTACACCTTC.

The table lists this clonotype with a few counts. V gene TRBV10-1 combines with J gene TRBJ2-1, with 9 bases fitting TRBD2. The germline V gene encodes CDR1 WNHNN and CDR2 SYGVQD (reference sequence). V lost 4 bases to trimming and J lost 3 bases; unmatched junction nucleotides: 16. CDR3 length equals 19 residues. The CDR3 region is CASSGQRGDLLGVYNEQFF. CDR3 sequence (DNA): TGCGCCAGCAGTGGACAGCGGGGGGACCTCCTCGGCGTCTACAATGAGCAGTTCTTC.

This clonotype was counted between two and nine times. The chain joins TRBV19 to TRBJ1-6; TRBD1 might be the D (6 bases). CDR1 is LNHDA, CDR2 SQIVND, per germline (reference sequence). This CDR3 comprises 11 residues. V was clipped by 6 bases and J by 13 bases, with 10 bases between them. DNA of the CDR3: TGTGCCAGTAGGGACAGTACCCCCCTCCACTTT. Its translation: CASRDSTPLHF.

Only a few counts were recorded for this clonotype. The chain recombines TRBV28 with TRBJ1-4; no clear D gene. V lost 6 bases to trimming and J lost 12 bases, with 23 bases between them. CDR1 and CDR2 from the germline V gene are MDHEN and SYDVKM. This CDR3 is 15 amino acids long. The DNA for the CDR3 is TGTGCCAGCAGGCAAATTCAGAGCAGGATGAAGGAACTGTTTTTT. It is translated as CASRQIQSRMKELFF.

This clonotype was counted ten times or more. The rearrangement uses TRBV4-3 and TRBJ2-3, with 14 bases identical to TRBD2. The CDR3 runs 16 residues. CDR1 is LGHNA, CDR2 YSLEER, per germline. V was clipped by 1 base and J by 5 bases; unmatched bases: 2. CDR3 in amino acids: CASSQGLAGGVDTQYF. For the CDR3, the DNA is TGCGCCAGCAGCCAAGGACTAGCGGGGGGGGTAGATACGCAGTATTTT.

The rearrangement links TRBV4-3 to TRBJ1-3; TRBD1 might be the D (6 bases). This CDR3 has 16 residues. Trimming shortened V by 3 bases and J by 3 bases, and 15 bases separated the two germline ends. The germline CDR1 and CDR2 sequences are LGHNA and YSLEER. The CDR3: CASSQETGTLGNTIYF. CDR3 DNA: TGCGCCAGCAGCCAGGAAACCGGGACACTTGGAAACACCATATATTTT.

This clonotype has more than one count but fewer than ten. This sequence joins TRBV7-3 and TRBJ2-2, with D uncertain. Trimming shortened V by 1 base and J by 7 bases, and 13 bases separated the two germline ends. This CDR3 comprises 15 residues. The V gene's germline CDR1 is SGHTA and CDR2 FQGTGA. CDR3 sequence: CASSLSPQLGGELFF. The DNA of the CDR3 is TGTGCCAGCAGCTTAAGTCCCCAGTTGGGCGGGGAGCTGTTTTTT.

The table lists this clonotype with a few counts. V and J are TRBV7-2 and TRBJ2-7, with 7 bases lining up with TRBD1. Per the germline V gene, CDR1 is SGHTA and CDR2 is FQGNSA. There are 14 residues in the CDR3. J gave up 10 bases and V 2 bases, and 11 bases lay outside the gene matches. CDR3 sequence: CASSLTVQGSEQYF. CDR3 nucleotides: TGTGCCAGCAGCTTAACTGTACAGGGGTCGGAACAGTACTTC.

The rearrangement joins TRBV28 to TRBJ1-5; D is unclear. Between the trimmed V and J ends, which lost 6 bases and 3 bases, there was a span of 15 bases. The CDR3 length is 15 residues. Per germline, CDR1 MDHEN and CDR2 SYDVKM. CDR3 region: CASRTSGRVNQPQHF. For the CDR3, the DNA is TGTGCCAGCAGGACCTCGGGGAGGGTCAATCAGCCCCAGCATTTT.

V usage is TRBV9 and J usage is TRBJ2-5; 7 bases map to TRBD1. Germline-derived CDR1 and CDR2 are SGDLS and YYNGEE. Trimming cost V 0 bases and J 3 bases; bases outside gene matches: 8. This CDR3 is built from 16 residues. As DNA, the CDR3 is TGTGCCAGCAGCGTAGACGGACAGGCCCGGGAAGAGACCCAGTACTTC. Translating it yields CASSVDGQAREETQYF.

This clonotype was counted a few times. This chain links TRBV24-1 with TRBJ2-2; 8 nucleotides match TRBD1. Germline values: CDR1 KGHDR, CDR2 SFDVKD. The CDR3 loop spans 16 amino acids. J gave up 5 bases and V 5 bases, and 9 bases lay outside the gene matches. CDR3 amino acids: CATSGSGTGVTGELFF. The CDR3 DNA sequence: TGTGCCACCAGTGGTTCCGGGACAGGCGTTACCGGGGAGCTGTTTTTT.

This clonotype turned up a few times. J is TRBJ1-1 and V is TRBV27; TRBD1 might be the D (5 bases). V shed 3 bases and J shed 3 bases, with 17 bases lying between them. This CDR3 region has 16 residues. CDR1 is MNHEY and CDR2 is SMNVEV in the germline V gene (reference sequence). The CDR3 sequence: CASSFQKLGGDTEAFF. As DNA, the CDR3 is TGTGCCAGCAGTTTCCAGAAACTCGGAGGGGACACTGAAGCTTTCTTT.

The rearrangement uses TRBV7-7 and TRBJ2-5, with D perhaps TRBD1 or TRBD2 (6 bases each). This CDR3 contains 15 residues. V shed 7 bases and J shed 5 bases, with 20 bases lying between them. Looked up from germline, CDR1 is SSHAT and CDR2 is FNYEAQ (reference sequence). The CDR3 DNA reads as TGTGCCAGCAACTCAAGGGGGACTGGAGAGGAGACCCAGTACTTC. It specifies CASNSRGTGEETQYF.

This chain joins TRBV14 and TRBJ2-6; D not certain. V was trimmed by 1 base and J by 0 bases, leaving 10 bases between them. This CDR3 is built from 17 residues. Germline V gene lookup returns CDR1 SGHDN and CDR2 FVKESK. CDR3 in amino acids: CASSQVTGLSGANVLTF. As DNA, the CDR3 is TGTGCCAGCAGCCAAGTGACCGGCCTCTCTGGGGCCAACGTCCTGACTTTC. The full variable domain, rest sourced from reference TRBV14 and TRBJ2-6, is EAGVTQFPSHSVIEKGQTVTLRCDPISGHDNLYWYRRVMGKEIKFLLHFVKESKQDESGMPNNRFLAERTGGTYSTLKVQPAELEDSGVYFCASSQVTGLSGANVLTFGAGSRLTVL.

The rearrangement links TRBV20-1 to TRBJ2-4; TRBD2 aligns across 9 bases. The CDR3 covers 17 residues. V lost 3 bases, J lost 2 bases, and 11 bases stayed unmatched. CDR1 and CDR2 from the germline V gene are DFQATT and SNEGSKA (reference sequence). The CDR3 protein is CSARGLAGILTKNIQYF. As DNA, the CDR3 is TGCAGTGCTAGGGGGCTAGCGGGGATCTTGACCAAAAACATTCAGTACTTC.

This chain uses TRBV12-3 or TRBV12-4 with TRBJ2-2; a possible D gene is TRBD1 (6 bases). CDR3 length: 14 amino acids. The V end was cut by 8 bases, the J end by 5 bases, with 15 bases between. The CDR3 protein is CASEDRSRTGELFF. The CDR3 DNA follows: TGTGCCAGCGAAGACAGGTCAAGGACCGGGGAGCTGTTTTTT.

The genes are TRBV4-3 and TRBJ1-3; D is unresolved. The CDR3 consists of 14 residues. Germline CDR1 reads LGHNA; CDR2 reads YSLEER. V lost 1 base, J lost 2 bases, and 6 bases lay in between. The CDR3 coding sequence is TGCGCCAGCAGCCAAGGCACGGCTGGAAACACCATATATTTT. It is translated as CASSQGTAGNTIYF.